Detailed here is one T cell receptor (beta chain). Its antigen specificity is not known. Within one base of it there is no much larger clone, and no base qualities were kept. The data were obtained in a study of CD8+ T cells in alopecia areata (dated 2018 in TCRdb). For the wider study: Treated patients were enrolled in an open-label pilot trial of oral tofacitinib at 5 to 10 mg twice daily for moderate-to-severe alopecia areata. Biopsies were taken from tofacitinib-treated patients at baseline and again at 4 and 24 weeks into treatment, and several of those patients also had a later scalp biopsy. High-throughput TCRbeta sequencing was used to examine T cell clonal expansion in alopecia areata in both the C3H/HeJ mouse model and human patients. TCRbeta CDR3 regions were amplified by immunoSEQ multiplex PCR with 35 Vbeta forward and 13 Jbeta reverse primers. Human TCRbeta sequencing covered scalp tissue and sorted CD4+ and CD8+ peripheral blood T cells from patchy and totalis/universalis alopecia areata patients and healthy controls. RNA came from the PAXgene miRNA kit for fixed scalp, the miRNeasy kit for PBMCs, and the RNeasy kit for mouse skin. Scalp clonality was compared across normal scalp (n=4), patchy alopecia areata scalp (n=8), and alopecia totalis/universalis scalp (n=8). Disease severity in treated patients was measured with the SALT score, which quantifies the percentage of affected scalp surface area. Tofacitinib was administered for 6 to 18 months, and 6 months of follow-up off drug were then conducted to assess delayed response and recurrence. Results the study describes overall, beyond this receptor: Compared with mice, TCR sequences shared between patients were less clear, possibly partly because of HLA diversity across the patient population. The treated cohort was small, with a single nonresponder, so links between baseline CD8+ expansion and response need larger studies. Unlike mouse skin, which is dominated by gammadelta T cells, normal human skin has resident alphabeta T cells that are also sequenced, and this complicates analysis of the scalp TCR repertoire. Many expanded lesional clones persisted in scalp and blood during tofacitinib treatment, which may partly explain relapse after stopping treatment. Lesional scalp, especially in alopecia totalis/universalis, showed higher clonality and more expanded CD8+ clones than normal scalp, suggesting antigenic drive. Tofacitinib significantly lowered scalp clonality and the number of expanded CD8+ clones among the top 100 scalp clones.

Looking up the germline V gene yields CDR1 SGDLS and CDR2 YYNGEE. The CDR3 starts with the cysteine, ends with the phenylalanine, and has 16 residues. Only CDR3 DNA remains: 48 bases, in frame from the first base. V is trimmed back by 0 bases and J by 9 bases, and the junction contains 7 bases that no gene match accounts for. This sample's time point label indicates: around 29 days on oral tofacitinib. Per the publication, the treatment or condition label means: oral pan-JAK inhibitor, 5-10 mg twice daily. From alopecia areata patients, peripheral blood was collected along with lesional scalp punch biopsies. PBMCs were isolated by density centrifugation and stained for CD3, CD4 and CD8, after which CD4+ and CD8+ T cells were sorted on a FACSAria. The library was prepared using the immunoSEQ multiplex PCR assay. RNA was extracted from all samples and reverse transcribed into cDNA, which served as template for TCR sequencing. First-strand cDNA was synthesized with SuperScript III using a 2:1 mix of oligo-dT and random hexamers. A synthetic immune receptor repertoire was used to assess amplification bias, and residual bias was removed computationally. Per the source publication's procedure: Raw reads were preprocessed to remove errors, and CDR3 was defined according to IMGT conventions as the region from the conserved cysteine to phenylalanine. Clonality was calculated as 1 minus Shannon entropy normalized by log2 of the number of productive unique TCRs. Whether each scalp clone was CD4 or CD8 was inferred by checking scalp TCRbeta sequences against the CD4 and CD8 repertoires from sorted blood. Entries here come from immuneACCESS through TCRdb and include only in-frame sequences with V and J called. Some clones fail to appear in such tables; in the studies checked, an unresolved V gene covers under half of the shortfall, and the cause of the remainder is unknown. The V and J calls and clone size were taken over from that table, and D and trimming were inferred from the DNA. The table for this sample lists some 160,000 clones; about three fifths of them were counted only once. 0.91% of the sample goes to the ten largest clones.

Recombination linked TRBV9 to TRBJ1-6; a stretch of 9 junction bases matches TRBD1. Here the sequenced sample was CD4+ T cells sorted from blood, taken at week 4, from a patient treated with tofacitinib. This receptor was identified in a human donor with alopecia areata. The CDR3 sequence is CASSVEQGALGSPLHF. The sequence in DNA is TGTGCCAGCAGCGTAGAACAGGGGGCTCTGGGTTCACCCCTCCACTTT.